This TCR beta chain was sequenced for a study of blood T cell repertoires in COVID-19. Individuals drawn from some 25 US areas were about 18 to 95 years old. The study assigned cohorts using participant-reported clinical history. The method was immunoSEQ multiplex PCR; TCRdb's version includes in-frame clones alone and lacks a portion of them. The sample has hundreds of thousands of clones, 80% to 90% seen once; the top ten hold about 5.3%. CDR3 size: 15 residues. CDR1 and CDR2 (germline): MRHNA, SNTAGT. Unmatched junction bases numbered 12, after V lost 5 bases and J lost 7 bases. The genes are TRBV6-4 and TRBJ2-3, with 7 bases that match TRBD1. Material for sequencing was PBMCs or T cells enriched from blood (not recorded which). The receptor's source is a woman between 50 and 59 years old who had been exposed to COVID-19. CDR3 protein: CASSKLDPGQYTQYF. CDR3 sequence (DNA): TGTGCCAGCAGTAAGCTCGACCCGGGACAGTATACGCAGTATTTT.